These 20 T cell receptor beta chains were all obtained from the same sample, sequenced in a study of OX40 agonist ivuxolimab in advanced cancers. Measured with immunoSEQ multiplex PCR; TCRdb has only the in-frame clones, and not every one. Of around 84,000 clones in the sample, 85% to 95% were seen once. Sequencing was performed on CD4+ or CD8+ T cells sorted from blood, taken in a trial of the OX40 agonist ivuxolimab. These receptors were taken from an adult with an advanced solid tumor such as melanoma, head and neck, liver or kidney cancer.

This chain connects TRBV4-3 to TRBJ2-1; either TRBD1 or TRBD2 may supply D (5 bases each). Trimming stripped 2 bases from V and 8 bases from J, with 19 bases between. Germline V CDR1 and CDR2: LGHNA, YSLEER. The CDR3 loop spans 16 amino acids. CDR3 loop: CASSQPVGTGRDEQFF. For the CDR3, the DNA is TGCGCCAGCAGCCAACCGGTCGGGACGGGAAGAGATGAGCAGTTCTTC.

The chain couples TRBV5-1 to TRBJ1-1; D is unresolved. V gave up 4 bases and J gave up 0 bases, with 7 bases separating them. The CDR3 runs to 13 residues. In germline, CDR1 is SGHRS, CDR2 YFSETQ. CDR3 amino acids: CASSAGLNTEAFF. The CDR3 DNA reads as TGCGCCAGCAGCGCCGGGCTGAACACTGAAGCTTTCTTT.

CDR3 nucleotides: TGCGCCAGCAGCCCGACTCTGGGAACCATCTATGGCTACACCTTC. Translated: CASSPTLGTIYGYTF. The rearrangement uses TRBV4-3 and TRBJ1-2; D not certain. The CDR3 sequence is 15 residues long. CDR1 is LGHNA and CDR2 is YSLEER in the germline V gene. The germline V and J ends were trimmed by 4 bases and 4 bases, with 16 bases remaining between them.

V usage is TRBV5-1 and J usage is TRBJ1-2; D might be TRBD1 (5 bases). Per the germline V gene, CDR1 is SGHRS and CDR2 is YFSETQ. Trimming stripped 0 bases from V and 3 bases from J, with 18 bases between. CDR3 size: 17 residues. In DNA form, the CDR3 reads TGCGCCAGCAGCTTGGAGGCGGGCGAGGTGGGGGACTATGGCTACACCTTC. Residues: CASSLEAGEVGDYGYTF.

This chain uses TRBV27 with TRBJ2-3; TRBD1 is a possible D gene (6 bases). Germline V CDR1 and CDR2: MNHEY, SMNVEV (reference sequence). Trimming took 2 bases from V and 6 from J, leaving 15 bases between them. The CDR3 extends over 15 amino acids. The CDR3 DNA follows: TGTGCCAGCAGTTTAAAGGGGCAGGGGAAGGATACGCAGTATTTT. Its translation: CASSLKGQGKDTQYF.

The V and J genes are TRBV5-6 and TRBJ1-2; 8 positions agree with TRBD1. CDR1 and CDR2 (germline): SGHDT, YYEEEE. Germline trimming cut 1 base from V and 5 bases from J; bases unmatched to any gene: 10. The CDR3 totals 16 residues. CDR3 sequence (DNA): TGTGCCAGCAGCTTGCAGGGGGCCCTTTCATTATATGGCTACACCTTC. It yields the protein CASSLQGALSLYGYTF.

The chain joins TRBV19 to TRBJ1-6, with 8 positions matching TRBD1. J gave up 0 bases and V 5 bases, and 6 bases lay outside the gene matches. This CDR3 is 17 amino acids long. Germline CDR1 is LNHDA and CDR2 is SQIVND (reference sequence). The CDR3 reads CASSETGGSSYNSPLHF. CDR3 DNA: TGTGCCAGTAGTGAAACAGGGGGAAGCTCCTATAATTCACCCCTCCACTTT.

The V call is TRBV5-4, the J call TRBJ2-7; D is ambiguous. Trimming took 0 bases from V and 3 from J, leaving 10 bases between them. The CDR3 runs 14 residues. The germline CDR1 and CDR2 sequences are SGHNT and YYREEE (reference sequence). The CDR3 sequence: CASSLGTFSYEQYF. CDR3 sequence (DNA): TGTGCCAGCAGCTTGGGGACCTTCAGCTACGAGCAGTACTTC.

The chain has TRBV6-4 and TRBJ2-7; 10 nucleotides line up with TRBD1. Germline lookup yields CDR1 MRHNA and CDR2 SNTAGT. CDR3 length: 15 residues. J lost 2 bases, V lost 6 bases, and 7 bases had no gene match. Here the CDR3 DNA reads TGTGCCAGCAGCCACGACAGGGGGCATCCCTACGAGCAGTACTTC. It yields the protein CASSHDRGHPYEQYF.

V usage is TRBV19 and J usage is TRBJ1-5, with D possibly TRBD1 on 5 matching bases. Germline assignment: CDR1 LNHDA and CDR2 SQIVND (reference sequence). CDR3 length equals 14 residues. V was shortened by 5 bases and J by 7 bases, with 15 bases between the two germline ends. The CDR3 DNA is TGTGCCAGTAGTTCCTCTGGGGGGGTCCAGCCCCAGCATTTT. This gives the protein CASSSSGGVQPQHF.

The chain couples TRBV11-2 to TRBJ2-7, with 11 bases matching TRBD1. V lost 1 base to trimming and J lost 3 bases; unmatched junction nucleotides: 2. Germline V lookup: CDR1 SGHAT, CDR2 FQNNGV. The CDR3 sequence is 15 residues long. CDR3 bases: TGTGCCAGCAGCTTAGGGACAGGGGGCTACTACGAGCAGTACTTC. Its protein product is CASSLGTGGYYEQYF.

The CDR3 coding sequence is TGTGCCTGGAGTGAAGCGTTGGGCGAGCAGTACTTC. Its translation is CAWSEALGEQYF. The chain has TRBV30 and TRBJ2-7; D not resolved. The CDR3 contains 12 residues. Trimming took 1 base from V and 6 from J, leaving 10 bases between them. CDR1 is GTSNPN and CDR2 is SVGIG in the germline V gene (reference sequence).

For the CDR3, the DNA is TGCGCCAGCAGCTTGCAGGGGCTGGTCACTGAAGCTTTCTTT. This sequence encodes CASSLQGLVTEAFF. The rearrangement uses TRBV5-1 and TRBJ1-1, with a tentative D call TRBD1 (6 bases). Germline V gene data show CDR1 as SGHRS and CDR2 as YFSETQ. The ends were cut back, 1 base at V and 4 bases at J, with 11 bases in the middle. The CDR3 is 14 residues long.

V usage is TRBV19 and J usage is TRBJ2-7; 7 bases map to TRBD1. The CDR3 loop spans 15 amino acids. Unmatched junction bases numbered 6, after V lost 4 bases and J lost 0 bases. The germline CDR1 and CDR2 sequences are LNHDA and SQIVND (reference sequence). CDR3 protein: CASSTTTGPSYEQYF. Here the CDR3 DNA reads TGTGCCAGTAGTACGACGACAGGGCCCTCCTACGAGCAGTACTTC.

This chain joins TRBV5-4 and TRBJ1-5; 7 bases line up with TRBD1. The J segment lost 10 bases and the V segment lost 0 bases, leaving 10 bases of the junction unmatched. This CDR3 has 15 residues. The germline gives CDR1 SGHNT, CDR2 YYREEE (reference sequence). The CDR3 DNA reads as TGTGCCAGCAGCTTGGGCCCCGGGACAGTTATTCCCCAGCATTTT. Amino acid sequence: CASSLGPGTVIPQHF.

V gene TRBV7-9 combines with J gene TRBJ2-7, with 7 bases that match TRBD1. Germline V gives CDR1 SEHNR, CDR2 FQNEAQ (reference sequence). The CDR3 contains 14 residues. V trimming: 5 bases; J trimming: 0 bases; junction bases outside the gene matches: 4. The CDR3 bases are TGTGCCAGCAGCCACGGGACAGTCTCCTACGAGCAGTACTTC. Translating it yields CASSHGTVSYEQYF.

V and J are TRBV7-9 and TRBJ2-4, with D possibly TRBD1 on 7 matching bases. The germline V and J ends were trimmed by 6 bases and 6 bases, with 12 bases remaining between them. CDR3 length: 13 amino acids. Per the germline V gene, CDR1 is SEHNR and CDR2 is FQNEAQ (reference sequence). CDR3 sequence reads: CASRGGQRNIQYF. The CDR3 nucleotides are TGTGCCAGCAGGGGGGGACAGAGAAACATTCAGTACTTC. Full variable domain (rest looked up from reference TRBV7-9 and TRBJ2-4): DTGVSQNPRHKITKRGQNVTFRCDPISEHNRLYWYRQTLGQGPEFLTYFQNEAQLEKSRLLSDRFSAERPKGSFSTLEIQRTEQGDSAMYLCASRGGQRNIQYFGAGTRLSVL.

The V and J genes are TRBV9 and TRBJ2-1; 11 bases fit TRBD2. From germline, CDR1 is SGDLS and CDR2 YYNGEE. V shed 3 bases, J shed 3 bases, and the junction held 5 bases outside the gene matches. The CDR3 length is 16 residues. CDR3 in DNA: TGTGCCAGCAGCGCTGTAGCGGGAGGGAACTACAATGAGCAGTTCTTC. Residues: CASSAVAGGNYNEQFF.

The chain uses TRBV6-5 and TRBJ2-7; D unclear. The germline V and J ends were trimmed by 2 bases and 1 base, with 6 bases remaining between them. The germline V gene encodes CDR1 MNHEY and CDR2 SVGAGI. The CDR3 contains 13 residues. The CDR3 DNA is TGTGCCAGCAGTTACGGGGAATCCTACGAGCAGTACTTC. It yields the protein CASSYGESYEQYF.

The chain uses TRBV11-2 and TRBJ2-7, with D maybe TRBD1 (5 bases). Trimming cost V 3 bases and J 3 bases, with 9 bases left between them. CDR1 and CDR2 from the germline V gene are SGHAT and FQNNGV. The CDR3 totals 13 residues. CDR3 residues: CASSFTGDYEQYF. CDR3 nucleotide sequence: TGTGCCAGCAGCTTTACAGGAGACTACGAGCAGTACTTC.